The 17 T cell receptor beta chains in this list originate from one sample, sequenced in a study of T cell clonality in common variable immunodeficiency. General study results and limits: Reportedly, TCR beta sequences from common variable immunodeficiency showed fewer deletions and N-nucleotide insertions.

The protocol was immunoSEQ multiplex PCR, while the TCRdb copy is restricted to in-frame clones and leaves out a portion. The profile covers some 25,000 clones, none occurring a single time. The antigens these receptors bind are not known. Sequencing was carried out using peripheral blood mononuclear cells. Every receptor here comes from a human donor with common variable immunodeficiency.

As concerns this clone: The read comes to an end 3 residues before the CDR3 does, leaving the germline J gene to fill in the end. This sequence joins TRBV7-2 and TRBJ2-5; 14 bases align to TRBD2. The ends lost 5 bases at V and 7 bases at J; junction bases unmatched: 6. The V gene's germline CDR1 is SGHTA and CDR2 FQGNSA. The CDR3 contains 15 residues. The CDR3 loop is CASSPAGTSGGTQYF. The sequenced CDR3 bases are TGTGCCAGCAGCCCAGCCGGGACTAGCGGGGGGACC.

CDR3: CASSPRFGGYEQYF. CDR3 DNA, as far as it was read: TGTGCCAGCAGCCCACGGTTCGGGGGCTACGAG. The chain joins TRBV7-2 to TRBJ2-7, with TRBD2 as a possible D gene (6 bases). Read coverage stops 3 residues before the CDR3 terminus; the germline J gene supplies the remainder. V was cut by 5 bases and J by 3 bases, with 14 bases left in between. In germline, CDR1 is SGHTA, CDR2 FQGNSA. The CDR3 extends over 14 amino acids.

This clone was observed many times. CDR3 DNA, as far as it was read: TGTGCCAGAGTGCCCCGGGACAGGGGTTCAGTCGAG. This codes for CARVPRDRGSVE. The full CDR3 is CARVPRDRGSVEQYF. J is TRBJ2-7 and V is TRBV3-1 (or the pseudogene TRBV3-2), with 10 bases fitting TRBD1. The CDR3 extends 3 residues past the end of the read, so its final part is completed from the germline J gene. The CDR3 has 15 amino acids. CDR1 and CDR2 from the germline V gene are LGHDT and YNNKEL (reference sequence). J gave up 6 bases and V 9 bases, and 14 bases lay outside the gene matches.

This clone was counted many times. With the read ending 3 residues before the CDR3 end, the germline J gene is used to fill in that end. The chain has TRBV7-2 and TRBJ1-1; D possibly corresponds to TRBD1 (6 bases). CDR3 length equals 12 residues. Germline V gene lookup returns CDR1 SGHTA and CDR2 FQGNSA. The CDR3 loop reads CASSFSRGEAFF. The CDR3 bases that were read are TGTGCCAGCAGCTTTTCCAGGGGCGAA.

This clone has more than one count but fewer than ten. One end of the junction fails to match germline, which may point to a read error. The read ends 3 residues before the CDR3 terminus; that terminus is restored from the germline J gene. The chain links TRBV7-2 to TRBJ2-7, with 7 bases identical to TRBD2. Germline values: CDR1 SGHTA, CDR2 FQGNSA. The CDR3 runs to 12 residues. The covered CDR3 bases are TGTGCCAGCACCTTAGGGAGGGGCGAG. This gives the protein CASTLGRGE. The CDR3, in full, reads CASTLGRGEQYF. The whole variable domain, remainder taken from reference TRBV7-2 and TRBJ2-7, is GAGVSQSPSNKVTEKGKDVELRCDPISGHTALYWYRQSLGQGLEFLIYFQGNSAPDKSGLPSDRFSAERTGGSVSTLTIQRTQQEDSAVYLCASTLGRGEQYFGPGTRLTVT.

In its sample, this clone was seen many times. This chain's CDR3 is CASSPLKQGGDGYTF. Partial CDR3 DNA: TGTGCCAGCTCACCACTGAAGCAGGGAGGGGATGGC. V usage is TRBV18 and J usage is TRBJ1-2; a possible D gene is TRBD1 (5 bases). The CDR3 end lies 3 residues beyond the end of the read and is filled in from the germline J gene. CDR1 KGHSH and CDR2 LQKENI come from the germline V gene. The V and J ends lost 1 base and 6 bases respectively, with 15 bases between them. The CDR3 is 15 amino acids.

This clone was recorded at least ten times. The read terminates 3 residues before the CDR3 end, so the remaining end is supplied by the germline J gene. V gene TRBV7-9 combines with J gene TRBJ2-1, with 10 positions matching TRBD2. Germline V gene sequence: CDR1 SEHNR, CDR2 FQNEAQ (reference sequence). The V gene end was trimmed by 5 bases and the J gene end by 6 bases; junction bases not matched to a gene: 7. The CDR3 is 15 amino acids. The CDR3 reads CASSEAGGYSNEQFF. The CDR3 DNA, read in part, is TGTGCCAGCAGCGAAGCGGGGGGGTATTCCAATGAG.

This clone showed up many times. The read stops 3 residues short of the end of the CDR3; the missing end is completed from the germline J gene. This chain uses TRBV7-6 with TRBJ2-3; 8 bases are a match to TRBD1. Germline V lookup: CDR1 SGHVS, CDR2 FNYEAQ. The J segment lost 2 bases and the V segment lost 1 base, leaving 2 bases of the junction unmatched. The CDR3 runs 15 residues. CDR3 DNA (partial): TGTGCCAGCAGCTTAGGGACAGGGATCACAGATACG. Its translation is CASSLGTGITDT. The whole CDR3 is CASSLGTGITDTQYF.

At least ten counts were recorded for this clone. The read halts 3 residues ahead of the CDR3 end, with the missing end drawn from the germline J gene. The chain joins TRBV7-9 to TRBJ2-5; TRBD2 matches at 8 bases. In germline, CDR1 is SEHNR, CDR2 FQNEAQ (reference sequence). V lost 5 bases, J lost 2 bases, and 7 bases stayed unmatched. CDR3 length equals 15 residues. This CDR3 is CASSPGGTFQETQYF. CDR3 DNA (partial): TGTGCCAGCAGCCCGGGAGGGACTTTTCAAGAGACC. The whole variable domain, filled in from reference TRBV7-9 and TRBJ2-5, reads DTGVSQNPRHKITKRGQNVTFRCDPISEHNRLYWYRQTLGQGPEFLTYFQNEAQLEKSRLLSDRFSAERPKGSFSTLEIQRTEQGDSAMYLCASSPGGTFQETQYFGPGTRLLVL.

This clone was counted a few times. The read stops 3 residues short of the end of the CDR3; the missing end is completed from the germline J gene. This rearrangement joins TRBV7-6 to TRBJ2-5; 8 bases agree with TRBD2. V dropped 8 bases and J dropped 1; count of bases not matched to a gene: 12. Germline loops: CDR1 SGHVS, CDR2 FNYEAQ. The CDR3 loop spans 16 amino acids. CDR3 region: CASGRQLAGGQETQYF. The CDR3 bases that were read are TGTGCCAGCGGGCGACAACTGGCGGGGGGCCAAGAGACC.

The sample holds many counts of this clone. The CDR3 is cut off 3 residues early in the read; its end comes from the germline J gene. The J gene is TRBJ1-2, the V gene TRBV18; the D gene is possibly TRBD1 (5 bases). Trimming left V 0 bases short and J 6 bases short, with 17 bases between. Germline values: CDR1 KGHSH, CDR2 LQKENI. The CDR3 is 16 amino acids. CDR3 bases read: TGTGCCAGCTCACCACCGTTGGTCAGGGAGGGAAATGGC. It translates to CASSPPLVREGNG. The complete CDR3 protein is CASSPPLVREGNGYTF.

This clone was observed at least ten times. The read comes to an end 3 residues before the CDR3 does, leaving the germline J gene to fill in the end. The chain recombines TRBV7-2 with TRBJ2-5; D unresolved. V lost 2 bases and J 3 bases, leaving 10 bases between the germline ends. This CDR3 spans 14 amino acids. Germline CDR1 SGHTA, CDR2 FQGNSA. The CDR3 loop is CASSLLIEKETQYF. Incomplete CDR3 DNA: TGTGCCAGCAGCTTACTTATAGAGAAAGAGACC.

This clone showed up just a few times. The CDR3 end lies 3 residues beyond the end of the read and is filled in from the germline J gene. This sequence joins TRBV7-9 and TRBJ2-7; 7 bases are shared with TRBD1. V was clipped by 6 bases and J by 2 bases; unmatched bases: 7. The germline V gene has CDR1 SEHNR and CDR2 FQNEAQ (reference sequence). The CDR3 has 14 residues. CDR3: CASSPEGAAYEQYF. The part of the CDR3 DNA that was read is TGTGCCAGCAGTCCTGAGGGGGCAGCCTACGAG.

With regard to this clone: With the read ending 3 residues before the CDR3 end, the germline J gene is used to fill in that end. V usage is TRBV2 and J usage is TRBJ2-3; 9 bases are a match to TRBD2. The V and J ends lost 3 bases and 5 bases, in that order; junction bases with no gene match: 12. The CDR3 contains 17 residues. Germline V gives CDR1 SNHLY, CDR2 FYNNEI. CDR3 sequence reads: CASSERAGGGAVDTQYF. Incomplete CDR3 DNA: TGTGCCAGCAGTGAGAGGGCTGGCGGGGGGGCAGTAGATACG.

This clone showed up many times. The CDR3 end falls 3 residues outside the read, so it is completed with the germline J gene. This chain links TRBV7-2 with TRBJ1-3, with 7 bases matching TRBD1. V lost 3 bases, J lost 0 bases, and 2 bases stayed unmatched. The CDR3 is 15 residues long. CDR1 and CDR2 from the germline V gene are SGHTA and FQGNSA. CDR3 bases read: TGTGCCAGCAGCTTCGGGACAGCCTCTGGAAACACC. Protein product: CASSFGTASGNT. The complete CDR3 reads CASSFGTASGNTIYF.

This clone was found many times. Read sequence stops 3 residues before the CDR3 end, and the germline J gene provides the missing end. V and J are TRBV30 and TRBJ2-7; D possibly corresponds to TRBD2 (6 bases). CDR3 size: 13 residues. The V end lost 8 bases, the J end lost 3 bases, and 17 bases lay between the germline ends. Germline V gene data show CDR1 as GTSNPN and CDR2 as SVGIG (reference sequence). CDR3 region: CAPPLREDYEQYF. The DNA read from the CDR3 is TGTGCCCCCCCCCTCAGGGAGGACTACGAG. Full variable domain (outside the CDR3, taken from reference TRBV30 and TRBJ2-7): SQTIHQWPATLVQPVGSPLSLECTVEGTSNPNLYWYRQAAGRGLQLLFYSVGIGQISSEVPQNLSASRPQDRQFILSSKKLLLSDSGFYLCAPPLREDYEQYFGPGTRLTVT.

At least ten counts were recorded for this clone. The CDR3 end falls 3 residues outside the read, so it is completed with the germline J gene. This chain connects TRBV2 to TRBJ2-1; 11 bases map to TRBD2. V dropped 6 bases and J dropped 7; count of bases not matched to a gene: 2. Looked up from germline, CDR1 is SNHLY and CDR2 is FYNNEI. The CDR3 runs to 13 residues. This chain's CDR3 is CASRASGGNEQFF. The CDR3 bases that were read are TGTGCCAGCAGGGCTAGCGGGGGGAATGAG.